The sequence of this TCR beta chain was determined in a study of blood T cell repertoires in COVID-19. Across the whole study: Sites across the United States, Italy and Spain contributed samples from acute and convalescent COVID-19. T cells, B-cell-depleted T cells, or PBMCs provided the cDNA or gDNA that served as material.

In the authors' workflow: Amplification with reference gene primers provided the estimates of nucleated cell counts. TCRdb keeps only in-frame clones here, not all; method: immunoSEQ multiplex PCR. D and trimming come from the DNA, and the V and J calls and clone size come from that table. The profile shows tens of thousands of clones, 68% of them singletons. This clone was counted only a few times. The CDR3 has 15 amino acids. Per the germline V gene, CDR1 is SGHVS and CDR2 is FQNEAQ. Trimming cost V 0 bases and J 2 bases, with 8 bases left between them. The sequenced sample was peripheral blood. The sequence came from a woman aged 70-85 years with acute or convalescent COVID-19. The chain is built from TRBV7-8 and TRBJ1-3, with a possible D match to TRBD1 (6 bases). The CDR3 protein is CASSLATGTGNTIYF. CDR3 sequence (DNA): TGTGCCAGCAGCTTAGCCACAGGGACTGGAAACACCATATATTTT. Drawing the rest from reference TRBV7-8 and TRBJ1-3, the complete variable domain is GAGVSQSPRYKVAKRGQDVALRCDPISGHVSLFWYQQALGQGPEFLTYFQNEAQLDKSGLPSDRFFAERPEGSVSTLKIQRTQQEDSAVYLCASSLATGTGNTIYFGEGSWLTVV.